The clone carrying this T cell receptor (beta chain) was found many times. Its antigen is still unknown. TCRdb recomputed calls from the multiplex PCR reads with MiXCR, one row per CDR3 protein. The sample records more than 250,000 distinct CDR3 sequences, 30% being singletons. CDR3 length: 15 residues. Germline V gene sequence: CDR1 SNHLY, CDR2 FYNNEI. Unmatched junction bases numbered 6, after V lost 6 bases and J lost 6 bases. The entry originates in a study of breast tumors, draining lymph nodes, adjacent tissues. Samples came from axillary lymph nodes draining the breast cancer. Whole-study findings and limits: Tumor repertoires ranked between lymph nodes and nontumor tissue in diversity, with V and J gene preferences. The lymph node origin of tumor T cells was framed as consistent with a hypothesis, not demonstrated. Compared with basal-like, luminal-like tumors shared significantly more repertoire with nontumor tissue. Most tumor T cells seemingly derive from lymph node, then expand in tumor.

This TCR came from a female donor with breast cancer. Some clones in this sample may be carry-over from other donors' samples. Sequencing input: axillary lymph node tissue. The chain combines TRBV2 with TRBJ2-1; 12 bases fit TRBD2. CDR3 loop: CASSRTSGAPNEQFF. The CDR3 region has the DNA TGTGCCAGCAGCCGGACTAGCGGGGCCCCCAATGAGCAGTTCTTC.